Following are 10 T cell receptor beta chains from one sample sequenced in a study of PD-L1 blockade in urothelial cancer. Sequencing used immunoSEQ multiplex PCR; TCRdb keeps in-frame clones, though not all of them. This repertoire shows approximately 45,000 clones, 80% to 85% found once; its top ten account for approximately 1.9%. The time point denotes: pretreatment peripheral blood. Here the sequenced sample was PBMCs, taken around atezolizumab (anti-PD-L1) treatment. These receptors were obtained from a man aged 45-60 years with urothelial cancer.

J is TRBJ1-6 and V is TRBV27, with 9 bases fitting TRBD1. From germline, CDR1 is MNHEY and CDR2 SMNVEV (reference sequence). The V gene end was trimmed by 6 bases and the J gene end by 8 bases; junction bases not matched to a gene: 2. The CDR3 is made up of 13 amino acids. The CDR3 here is CASRGTGYSPLHF. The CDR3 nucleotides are TGTGCCAGCAGGGGGACAGGGTATTCACCCCTCCACTTT.

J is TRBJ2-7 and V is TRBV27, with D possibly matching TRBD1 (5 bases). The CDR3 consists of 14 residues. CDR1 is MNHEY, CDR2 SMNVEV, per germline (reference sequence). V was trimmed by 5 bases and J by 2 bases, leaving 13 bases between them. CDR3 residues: CASSQRQQPYEQYV. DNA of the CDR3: TGTGCCAGCAGTCAACGACAGCAGCCCTACGAGCAGTACGTC.

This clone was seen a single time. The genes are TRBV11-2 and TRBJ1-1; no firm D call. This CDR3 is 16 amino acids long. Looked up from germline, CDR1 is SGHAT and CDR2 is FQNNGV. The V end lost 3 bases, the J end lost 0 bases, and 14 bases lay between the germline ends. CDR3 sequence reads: CASSLWGGSMNTEAFF. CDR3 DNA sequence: TGTGCCAGCAGCTTGTGGGGAGGGAGCATGAACACTGAAGCTTTCTTT.

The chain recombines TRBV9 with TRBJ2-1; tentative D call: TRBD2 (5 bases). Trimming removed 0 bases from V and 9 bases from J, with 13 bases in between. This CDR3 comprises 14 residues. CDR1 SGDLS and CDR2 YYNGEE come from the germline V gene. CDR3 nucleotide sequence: TGTGCCAGCAGCGTAGCCCCATTCCGGGGTGAGCAGTTCTTC. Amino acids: CASSVAPFRGEQFF.

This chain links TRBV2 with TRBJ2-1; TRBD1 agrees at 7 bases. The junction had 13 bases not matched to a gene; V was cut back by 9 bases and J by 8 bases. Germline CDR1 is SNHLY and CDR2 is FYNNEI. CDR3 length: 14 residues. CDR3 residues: CARGALDREHEQFF. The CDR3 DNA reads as TGTGCCAGAGGGGCACTCGACAGGGAGCATGAGCAGTTCTTC.

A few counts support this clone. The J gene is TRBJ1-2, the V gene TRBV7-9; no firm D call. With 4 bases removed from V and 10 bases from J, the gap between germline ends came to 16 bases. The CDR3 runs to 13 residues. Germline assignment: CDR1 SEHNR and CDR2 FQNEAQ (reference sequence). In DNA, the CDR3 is TGTGCCAGCAGCTCTATTCAACGTTCCGACTACACCTTC. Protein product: CASSSIQRSDYTF.

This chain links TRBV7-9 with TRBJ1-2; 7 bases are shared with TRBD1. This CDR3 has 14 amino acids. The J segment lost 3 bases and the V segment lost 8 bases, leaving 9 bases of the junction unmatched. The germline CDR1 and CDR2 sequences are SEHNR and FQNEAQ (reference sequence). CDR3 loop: CASEGAGGDYGYTF. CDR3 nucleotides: TGTGCCAGCGAGGGGGCGGGGGGCGACTATGGCTACACCTTC.

The CDR3 bases are TGTGCCAGCAGCCCGAGGAAGAGCTCCTACAATGAGCAGTTCTTC. Protein: CASSPRKSSYNEQFF. The V and J genes are TRBV5-4 and TRBJ2-1; D not certain. V shed 4 bases and J shed 0 bases, with 11 bases lying between them. The germline V gene has CDR1 SGHNT and CDR2 YYREEE (reference sequence). CDR3 length equals 15 residues.

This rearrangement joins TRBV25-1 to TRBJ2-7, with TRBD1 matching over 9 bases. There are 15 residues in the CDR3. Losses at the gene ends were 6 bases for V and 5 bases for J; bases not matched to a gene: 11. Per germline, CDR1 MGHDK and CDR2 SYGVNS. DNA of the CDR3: TGTGCCAGCAGCAACCCGGGACAGGGTGTTCACGAGCAGTACTTC. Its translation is CASSNPGQGVHEQYF.

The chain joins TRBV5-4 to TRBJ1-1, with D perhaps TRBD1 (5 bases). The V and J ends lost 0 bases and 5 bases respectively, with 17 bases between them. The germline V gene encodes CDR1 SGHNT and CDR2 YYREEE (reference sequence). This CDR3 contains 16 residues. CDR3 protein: CASSLGGGSGRTEAFF. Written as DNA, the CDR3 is TGTGCCAGCAGCTTGGGGGGGGGTTCAGGGAGAACTGAAGCTTTCTTT.